This passage covers 26 T cell receptor beta chains from one sample sequenced in a study of blood T cell repertoires in COVID-19. Some clones are missing from TCRdb's copy, which holds only in-frame ones; the method was immunoSEQ multiplex PCR. The sample contains 200,000 to 300,000 clones, just under 90% of which appear only once. Material for sequencing was peripheral blood. Receptors were obtained from a woman between 40 and 55 years old with acute or convalescent COVID-19.

Written as DNA, the CDR3 is TGTGCCAGTAGTAGGGACAGGGAGGGCAAAAACATTCAGTACTTC. Its protein is CASSRDREGKNIQYF. The J gene is TRBJ2-4, the V gene TRBV19; 9 bases are a match to TRBD1. This CDR3 contains 15 residues. Trimming at V came to 4 bases and at J to 3 bases, leaving 4 bases not matched to a gene. CDR1 LNHDA and CDR2 SQIVND come from the germline V gene (reference sequence).

This rearrangement joins TRBV15 to TRBJ2-3, with D perhaps TRBD2 (5 bases). CDR1 LNHNV and CDR2 YYDKDF come from the germline V gene (reference sequence). The CDR3 length is 16 residues. V was pared by 2 bases and J by 0 bases, with 12 bases between. The CDR3 DNA follows: TGTGCCACCAGCAGATCAAGGGAGACCAGCACAGATACGCAGTATTTT. Translating it yields CATSRSRETSTDTQYF.

This chain joins TRBV5-1 and TRBJ1-2, with a tentative D call TRBD1 (6 bases). Trimming pared 0 bases from V and 7 bases from J, leaving 16 bases between. The length of the CDR3 is 15 residues. From germline, CDR1 is SGHRS and CDR2 YFSETQ. The chain's CDR3 is CASSLELGGELGYTF. The DNA for the CDR3 is TGCGCCAGCAGCTTGGAACTTGGGGGCGAGCTTGGCTACACCTTC.

The chain is built from TRBV6-6 and TRBJ2-3; 8 bases align to TRBD1. CDR1 is MNHNY and CDR2 is SVGAGI in the germline V gene (reference sequence). V dropped 6 bases and J dropped 6; count of bases not matched to a gene: 11. There are 15 residues in the CDR3. CDR3 bases: TGTGCCAGCAGCCATGGACAGGGCGGTGGGGATACGCAGTATTTT. It specifies CASSHGQGGGDTQYF.

This clone was counted once. V is TRBV4-2 and J is TRBJ1-4, with D perhaps TRBD1 (5 bases). Looked up from germline, CDR1 is LGHNA and CDR2 is YNFKEQ. V was shortened by 0 bases and J by 2 bases, with 16 bases between the two germline ends. The CDR3 is made up of 18 amino acids. The CDR3 nucleotides are TGTGCCAGCAGCCAAGATCTACGGGCATCAGGGACTAATGAAAAACTGTTTTTT. This codes for CASSQDLRASGTNEKLFF.

The V call is TRBV11-2, the J call TRBJ2-2, with a tentative D call TRBD1 (5 bases). The CDR3 totals 16 residues. Looked up from germline, CDR1 is SGHAT and CDR2 is FQNNGV. The germline V and J ends were trimmed by 2 bases and 2 bases, with 12 bases remaining between them. The CDR3 protein is CASSLMIGANTGELFF. The CDR3 DNA reads as TGTGCCAGCAGCTTAATGATAGGGGCAAACACCGGGGAGCTGTTTTTT.

The chain employs TRBV19 and TRBJ2-1; 9 positions agree with TRBD2. The J segment lost 0 bases and the V segment lost 3 bases, leaving 6 bases of the junction unmatched. The CDR3 has 17 residues. The V gene's germline CDR1 is LNHDA and CDR2 SQIVND (reference sequence). CDR3 protein: CASSISGGASSYNEQFF. In DNA, the CDR3 is TGTGCCAGTAGTATTAGCGGGGGCGCGAGCTCCTACAATGAGCAGTTCTTC. The full variable domain, its missing parts supplied by reference TRBV19 and TRBJ2-1, is DGGITQSPKYLFRKEGQNVTLSCEQNLNHDAMYWYRQDPGQGLRLIYYSQIVNDFQKGDIAEGYSVSREKKESFPLTVTSAQKNPTAFYLCASSISGGASSYNEQFFGPGTRLTVL.

This sequence joins TRBV5-8 and TRBJ1-1; D not resolved. Between the trimmed V and J ends, which lost 5 bases and 7 bases, there was a span of 18 bases. Looked up from germline, CDR1 is SGHTS and CDR2 is YDEGEE. The CDR3 runs 14 residues. CDR3 coding DNA: TGTGCCAGCAGAAGAGGCCCATTAGCCGTTGAAGCTTTCTTT. Residues: CASRRGPLAVEAFF.

This chain joins TRBV29-1 and TRBJ1-2, with D tentatively TRBD1 (6 bases). CDR3 length: 14 residues. CDR1 is SQVTM and CDR2 is ANQGSEA in the germline V gene. Trimming removed 2 bases from V and 2 bases from J, with 12 bases in between. The CDR3, as DNA: TGCAGCGTTGAAAGGGGGGGCCCGAACTATGGCTACACCTTC. Its translation is CSVERGGPNYGYTF.

The rearrangement joins TRBV10-3 to TRBJ1-2; no clear D gene. Looked up from germline, CDR1 is ENHRY and CDR2 is SYGVKD. The CDR3 length is 15 residues. V was clipped by 6 bases and J by 5 bases, with 19 bases between them. DNA for the CDR3: TGTGCCATCAGCGACCCTCAGCGGAAGGTATATGGCTACACCTTC. This sequence encodes CAISDPQRKVYGYTF.

This chain joins TRBV5-1 and TRBJ1-2; 7 nucleotides match TRBD1. CDR3 size: 13 residues. Germline CDR1 SGHRS, CDR2 YFSETQ. J gave up 5 bases and V 5 bases, and 6 bases lay outside the gene matches. CDR3 nucleotide sequence: TGCGCCAGCAGTCCGAGGGGGCCTTATGGCTACACCTTC. This gives the protein CASSPRGPYGYTF. Together with reference TRBV5-1 and TRBJ1-2, the CDR3 gives the full variable domain: KAGVTQTPRYLIKTRGQQVTLSCSPISGHRSVSWYQQTPGQGLQFLFEYFSETQRNKGNFPGRFSGRQFSNSRSEMNVSTLELGDSALYLCASSPRGPYGYTFGSGTRLTVV.

This chain links TRBV30 with TRBJ2-1; no firm D call. The germline gives CDR1 GTSNPN, CDR2 SVGIG (reference sequence). V was shortened by 6 bases and J by 15 bases, with 9 bases between the two germline ends. This CDR3 contains 8 residues. The CDR3 bases are TGTGCCTGTTATTTATCGTTCTTC. Its protein product is CACYLSFF. Together with reference TRBV30 and TRBJ2-1, the CDR3 gives the full variable domain: SQTIHQWPATLVQPVGSPLSLECTVEGTSNPNLYWYRQAAGRGLQLLFYSVGIGQISSEVPQNLSASRPQDRQFILSSKKLLLSDSGFYLCACYLSFFGPGTRLTVL.

V usage is TRBV7-2 and J usage is TRBJ2-7; tentatively, D is TRBD2 (6 bases). The CDR3 spans 14 residues. Per the germline V gene, CDR1 is SGHTA and CDR2 is FQGNSA. Trimming left V 1 base short and J 0 bases short, with 7 bases between. This CDR3 reads CASSLGTISYEQYV. The CDR3 DNA reads TGTGCCAGCAGCTTAGGGACTATCTCCTACGAGCAGTACGTC.

This chain joins TRBV11-1 and TRBJ2-5; 7 bases match TRBD1. Looked up from germline, CDR1 is SGHAT and CDR2 is FQDESV (reference sequence). With V trimmed by 5 bases and J by 1 base, 7 bases remained unmatched. This CDR3 comprises 15 residues. The CDR3 here is CASSLLGQPQETQYF. The DNA of the CDR3 is TGTGCCAGCAGCCTACTGGGACAGCCCCAAGAGACCCAGTACTTC.

This chain uses TRBV4-1 with TRBJ1-2, with TRBD1 as a possible D gene (5 bases). The germline V and J ends were trimmed by 3 bases and 5 bases, with 19 bases remaining between them. This CDR3 comprises 16 residues. From germline, CDR1 is MGHRA and CDR2 YSYEKL. The CDR3 protein is CASSQFGTEGWYGYTF. Written as DNA, the CDR3 is TGCGCCAGCAGCCAGTTCGGGACGGAGGGGTGGTATGGCTACACCTTC.

The chain combines TRBV2 with TRBJ1-4; 8 positions agree with TRBD1. Germline V CDR1 and CDR2: SNHLY, FYNNEI. The CDR3 loop spans 16 amino acids. Trimming cost V 6 bases and J 3 bases; bases outside gene matches: 9. The CDR3 region is CASRLTGVRSNEKLFF. The CDR3, as DNA: TGTGCCAGCAGGCTGACAGGGGTACGCTCTAATGAAAAACTGTTTTTT. The complete variable domain, with remaining parts taken from reference TRBV2 and TRBJ1-4, reads EPEVTQTPSHQVTQMGQEVILRCVPISNHLYFYWYRQILGQKVEFLVSFYNNEISEKSEIFDDQFSVERPDGSNFTLKIRSTKLEDSAMYFCASRLTGVRSNEKLFFGSGTQLSVL.

As for this clone: The junction departs from germline at one end; a sequencing error may be responsible. The rearrangement joins TRBV6-5 to TRBJ1-2; 10 positions agree with TRBD1. This CDR3 has 14 amino acids. Germline V gives CDR1 MNHEY, CDR2 SVGAGI. CDR3 sequence: CASSYSSGQGFLVF. The CDR3 DNA is TGTGCCAGCAGTTACTCCTCGGGACAGGGGTTCTTAGTTTTC.

V is TRBV18 and J is TRBJ1-4; 9 bases fit TRBD1. Per germline, CDR1 KGHSH and CDR2 LQKENI. The J segment lost 8 bases and the V segment lost 6 bases, leaving 10 bases of the junction unmatched. This CDR3 has 15 residues. The CDR3 DNA is TGTGCCAGCTCCAGTGGGGGACAGGGAATCGAAAAACTGTTTTTT. Amino acids: CASSSGGQGIEKLFF.

In DNA form, the CDR3 reads TGCGCCAGCAGCCAAACAGATGGGGCGGGATGGAATGAGCAGTTCTTC. Translating gives CASSQTDGAGWNEQFF. This rearrangement joins TRBV4-1 to TRBJ2-1; the D gene is possibly TRBD2 (6 bases). The V end lost 2 bases, the J end lost 7 bases, and 18 bases lay between the germline ends. The CDR3 covers 16 residues. CDR1 and CDR2 from the germline V gene are MGHRA and YSYEKL.

The CDR3 region is CASSIEPGRQPQHF. For the CDR3, the DNA is TGTGCCAGTAGTATAGAGCCCGGGAGGCAGCCCCAGCATTTT. This chain joins TRBV19 and TRBJ1-5; D is uncertain. Germline CDR1 is LNHDA and CDR2 is SQIVND (reference sequence). Between the trimmed V and J ends, which lost 0 bases and 7 bases, there was a span of 10 bases. CDR3 size: 14 residues. Looking up the rest from reference TRBV19 and TRBJ1-5 gives the full variable domain: DGGITQSPKYLFRKEGQNVTLSCEQNLNHDAMYWYRQDPGQGLRLIYYSQIVNDFQKGDIAEGYSVSREKKESFPLTVTSAQKNPTAFYLCASSIEPGRQPQHFGDGTRLSIL.

The rearrangement joins TRBV2 to TRBJ2-3; 9 positions match TRBD2. Unmatched junction bases numbered 8, after V lost 6 bases and J lost 1 base. CDR1 is SNHLY, CDR2 FYNNEI, per germline. CDR3 size: 16 residues. The CDR3 sequence is CASRQWAGGGTDTQYF. In nucleotides, the CDR3 is TGTGCCAGCAGACAATGGGCGGGGGGGGGCACAGATACGCAGTATTTT.

The chain combines TRBV11-2 with TRBJ1-1; D remains ambiguous. The germline V and J ends were trimmed by 3 bases and 1 base, with 6 bases remaining between them. This CDR3 is 13 amino acids long. Germline V gene lookup returns CDR1 SGHAT and CDR2 FQNNGV. The CDR3 spells CASSFYWNTEAFF. Here the CDR3 DNA reads TGTGCCAGCAGCTTTTACTGGAACACTGAAGCTTTCTTT.

This chain connects TRBV10-3 to TRBJ1-2; 12 positions match TRBD1. The CDR3 covers 17 residues. Unmatched junction bases numbered 8, after V lost 2 bases and J lost 4 bases. CDR1 and CDR2 (germline): ENHRY, SYGVKD. The CDR3 DNA sequence: TGTGCCATCAGTGAGGCGATGGGACAGGGGGCGACCTATGGCTACACCTTC. Translation: CAISEAMGQGATYGYTF.

V gene TRBV4-1 combines with J gene TRBJ2-1, with 7 positions matching TRBD1. J was trimmed by 7 bases and V by 3 bases; bases with no gene match: 9. The CDR3 has 15 residues. Germline CDR1 and CDR2: MGHRA and YSYEKL. Written as DNA, the CDR3 is TGCGCCAGCAGCCATCCGGTGACAGGGTTGAATGAGCAGTTCTTC. It translates to CASSHPVTGLNEQFF.

The rearrangement joins TRBV5-1 to TRBJ1-6; D remains unclear. CDR3 length: 14 residues. CDR1 and CDR2 from the germline V gene are SGHRS and YFSETQ. V dropped 4 bases and J dropped 6 bases, with 11 bases sitting between them. The CDR3 region has the DNA TGCGCCAGCAGCAACACGGGGATTAATTCACCCCTCCACTTT. Encoded protein: CASSNTGINSPLHF.

V and J are TRBV6-5 and TRBJ2-3; 9 positions match TRBD2. The V and J ends lost 6 bases and 8 bases, in that order; junction bases with no gene match: 0. The length of the CDR3 is 11 residues. Germline V gene data show CDR1 as MNHEY and CDR2 as SVGAGI. The CDR3 DNA reads TGTGCCAGCAGGACTAGCGGTACGCAGTATTTT. It yields the protein CASRTSGTQYF.